Below are 25 T cell receptor beta chains sequenced from a single sample in a study of beta chain features in type 1 diabetes. Expressed TCRB transcripts were sequenced because the isolated RNA had all been reverse transcribed beforehand. Method: immunoSEQ multiplex PCR; TCRdb's copy keeps in-frame clones and lacks some. This sample carries hundreds of thousands of clones, less than 20% of them seen once, and the ten largest clones take 0.09% to 0.095%. Source material: naive CD4+ T cells from blood. These receptors originate from a man aged 18 to 35 in good health.

There are a few counts of this clone. V and J are TRBV19 and TRBJ1-1; 11 positions match TRBD1. Germline-derived CDR1 and CDR2 are LNHDA and SQIVND (reference sequence). Trimming removed 4 bases from V and 6 bases from J; junction bases left unmatched: 4. The CDR3 covers 14 residues. DNA of the CDR3: TGTGCCAGTAGTACCGGACAGGGGGCGGCTGAAGCTTTCTTT. Its protein is CASSTGQGAAEAFF.

The chain has TRBV28 and TRBJ2-7, with no clear D. Trimming cost V 2 bases and J 3 bases, with 5 bases left between them. CDR3 length: 12 residues. CDR1 and CDR2 (germline): MDHEN, SYDVKM. The CDR3 is CASSLQNYEQYF. The CDR3, as DNA: TGTGCCAGCAGTTTACAGAACTACGAGCAGTACTTC.

This clone was detected a few times. The rearrangement joins TRBV7-2 to TRBJ2-4; D not resolved. Looked up from germline, CDR1 is SGHTA and CDR2 is FQGNSA. The CDR3 length is 13 residues. V shed 5 bases and J shed 7 bases, with 12 bases lying between them. In DNA form, the CDR3 reads TGTGCCAGCAGCGTAGGGCCCCCCAACATTCAGTACTTC. Protein: CASSVGPPNIQYF.

This clone occurred many times. The chain employs TRBV7-2 and TRBJ2-4, with TRBD1 as a possible D gene (5 bases). Germline lookup yields CDR1 SGHTA and CDR2 FQGNSA. The CDR3 runs to 15 residues. V was clipped by 1 base and J by 3 bases, with 10 bases between them. The CDR3 nucleotides read TGTGCCAGCAGCTTAGTTATGCAGGGCAAAAACATTCAGTACTTC. Translation gives CASSLVMQGKNIQYF.

The genes are TRBV7-9 and TRBJ1-4; the match to TRBD1 covers 10 bases. With V trimmed by 3 bases and J by 6 bases, 7 bases remained unmatched. Per germline, CDR1 SEHNR and CDR2 FQNEAQ (reference sequence). This CDR3 has 16 residues. The CDR3 spells CASSLLLDRGYEKLFF. The CDR3 bases are TGTGCCAGCAGCTTGTTGCTGGACAGGGGGTATGAAAAACTGTTTTTT. The complete variable domain, with remaining parts taken from reference TRBV7-9 and TRBJ1-4, reads DTGVSQNPRHKITKRGQNVTFRCDPISEHNRLYWYRQTLGQGPEFLTYFQNEAQLEKSRLLSDRFSAERPKGSFSTLEIQRTEQGDSAMYLCASSLLLDRGYEKLFFGSGTQLSVL.

This clone has more than one count but fewer than ten. The rearrangement uses TRBV7-2 and TRBJ1-2, with a weak D call TRBD1 (5 bases). V lost 1 base to trimming and J lost 0 bases, with 12 bases between them. CDR3 size: 16 residues. The germline gives CDR1 SGHTA, CDR2 FQGNSA. DNA for the CDR3: TGTGCCAGCAGCTTAGGGGAGGGGAACGCTAACTATGGCTACACCTTC. Translating gives CASSLGEGNANYGYTF.

This clone was detected only a few times. This rearrangement joins TRBV20-1 to TRBJ2-5; D is unclear. Trimming took off 6 bases at V and 5 bases at J, with 7 bases between the two ends. The CDR3 is made up of 10 amino acids. The germline gives CDR1 DFQATT, CDR2 SNEGSKA (reference sequence). CDR3 amino acids: CSAVHETQYF. Here the CDR3 DNA reads TGCAGTGCCGTACACGAGACCCAGTACTTC.

The table lists this clone with a few counts. The chain has TRBV7-2 and TRBJ2-3; TRBD1 matches 8 bases. The germline CDR1 and CDR2 sequences are SGHTA and FQGNSA. Trimming took 3 bases from V and 2 from J; bases not matched to a gene: 7. The CDR3 has 16 residues. The CDR3 DNA is TGTGCCAGCAGCTTCCCCGGACAGGGAATCACAGATACGCAGTATTTT. Residues: CASSFPGQGITDTQYF.

This clone came up a few times. This chain uses TRBV10-3 with TRBJ2-1; 11 nucleotides align to TRBD1. CDR3 length: 14 amino acids. V lost 6 bases to trimming and J lost 5 bases; unmatched junction nucleotides: 3. From germline, CDR1 is ENHRY and CDR2 SYGVKD. CDR3 sequence (DNA): TGTGCCATCAGCCCGGGACAGGGGGACAATGAGCAGTTCTTC. Encoded protein: CAISPGQGDNEQFF.

The table lists this clone with a few counts. The chain combines TRBV6-5 with TRBJ2-7, with 8 bases aligning to TRBD1. V dropped 5 bases and J dropped 2; count of bases not matched to a gene: 5. CDR1 and CDR2 from the germline V gene are MNHEY and SVGAGI. The CDR3 is made up of 14 amino acids. Here the CDR3 reads CASSTPGQAYEQYF. The CDR3 region has the DNA TGTGCCAGCAGTACACCGGGACAGGCCTACGAGCAGTACTTC.

Only a few counts were recorded for this clone. This sequence joins TRBV5-6 and TRBJ1-2, with 8 bases matching TRBD1. V was clipped by 4 bases and J by 3 bases; unmatched bases: 8. The CDR3 is made up of 15 amino acids. Germline V gene lookup returns CDR1 SGHDT and CDR2 YYEEEE. Here the CDR3 DNA reads TGTGCCAGCAGCCCCGACAGGGGACGGGACTATGGCTACACCTTC. It translates to CASSPDRGRDYGYTF. Supplemented by reference TRBV5-6 and TRBJ1-2, the full variable domain reads DAGVTQSPTHLIKTRGQQVTLRCSPKSGHDTVSWYQQALGQGPQFIFQYYEEEERQRGNFPDRFSGHQFPNYSSELNVNALLLGDSALYLCASSPDRGRDYGYTFGSGTRLTVV.

This clone was counted between two and nine times. V is TRBV7-3 and J is TRBJ2-2, with D maybe TRBD2 (5 bases). V was shortened by 5 bases and J by 2 bases, with 21 bases between the two germline ends. The length of the CDR3 is 18 residues. The germline V gene has CDR1 SGHTA and CDR2 FQGTGA. The chain's CDR3 is CASSPSRTLASNTGELFF. The CDR3 region has the DNA TGTGCCAGCAGCCCCTCCCGGACCCTAGCTTCTAACACCGGGGAGCTGTTTTTT.

This clone was counted between two and nine times. The CDR3 loop reads CASSFRQGQGNEQFF. CDR3 DNA: TGTGCCAGTAGTTTCAGACAGGGTCAAGGGAATGAGCAGTTCTTC. The chain employs TRBV19 and TRBJ2-1, with TRBD1 identical over 7 bases. V lost 5 bases to trimming and J lost 7 bases; unmatched junction nucleotides: 11. CDR1 and CDR2 from the germline V gene are LNHDA and SQIVND (reference sequence). The CDR3 has 15 amino acids.

This clone showed up just a few times. The same CDR3 can be traced to other DNA sequences in this sample. The chain recombines TRBV20-1 with TRBJ1-4; D remains unclear. The germline CDR1 and CDR2 sequences are DFQATT and SNEGSKA (reference sequence). This CDR3 is built from 11 residues. V shed 0 bases and J shed 8 bases, with 4 bases lying between them. The CDR3 nucleotides read TGCAGTGCTAGAGATAACGAAAAACTGTTTTTT. As protein: CSARDNEKLFF.

This clone has just a few counts. This rearrangement joins TRBV7-9 to TRBJ1-1, with a possible D match to TRBD1 (5 bases). The CDR3 contains 13 residues. Germline CDR1 SEHNR, CDR2 FQNEAQ (reference sequence). The V gene lost 6 bases and the J gene lost 0 bases, with 8 bases spanning the gap. The CDR3 bases are TGTGCCAGCAGACTAGGGGTGAACACTGAAGCTTTCTTT. This sequence encodes CASRLGVNTEAFF.

This clone was seen more than once but under ten times. The chain joins TRBV7-9 to TRBJ2-5; 7 bases agree with TRBD1. The V gene's germline CDR1 is SEHNR and CDR2 FQNEAQ (reference sequence). The CDR3 is 15 residues long. With 7 bases clipped from V and 3 bases from J, the junction kept 11 bases outside the gene matches. The CDR3 is CASMRTGTVKETQYF. In DNA, the CDR3 is TGTGCCAGCATGCGAACCGGGACAGTCAAAGAGACCCAGTACTTC. Using reference TRBV7-9 and TRBJ2-5 for the parts outside the CDR3, the full variable domain is DTGVSQNPRHKITKRGQNVTFRCDPISEHNRLYWYRQTLGQGPEFLTYFQNEAQLEKSRLLSDRFSAERPKGSFSTLEIQRTEQGDSAMYLCASMRTGTVKETQYFGPGTRLLVL.

This clone was counted a few times. The genes are TRBV18 and TRBJ2-1, with unresolved D. The CDR3 runs 15 residues. V lost 1 base, J lost 1 base, and 8 bases lay in between. CDR1 KGHSH and CDR2 LQKENI come from the germline V gene. DNA of the CDR3: TGTGCCAGCTCACCACAGGCGGATTCCTACAATGAGCAGTTCTTC. Protein: CASSPQADSYNEQFF. The whole variable domain, remainder taken from reference TRBV18 and TRBJ2-1, is NAGVMQNPRHLVRRRGQEARLRCSPMKGHSHVYWYRQLPEEGLKFMVYLQKENIIDESGMPKERFSAEFPKEGPSILRIQQVVRGDSAAYFCASSPQADSYNEQFFGPGTRLTVL.

This clone was observed a few times. The chain joins TRBV7-2 to TRBJ2-7, with 9 bases lining up with TRBD2. The CDR3 runs to 15 residues. V trimming: 3 bases; J trimming: 5 bases; junction bases outside the gene matches: 8. Germline lookup yields CDR1 SGHTA and CDR2 FQGNSA. CDR3 in amino acids: CASSLKASGTHEQYF. CDR3 DNA: TGTGCCAGCAGCTTGAAGGCTAGCGGGACCCACGAGCAGTACTTC.

In its sample, this clone was seen a few times. Other DNA sequences in this sample translate to the same CDR3. V and J are TRBV6-5 and TRBJ1-5, with 7 bases aligning to TRBD1. Looked up from germline, CDR1 is MNHEY and CDR2 is SVGAGI. After removal of 6 bases from V and 2 bases from J, the junction contained 4 bases not matched to a gene. The CDR3 is made up of 14 amino acids. CDR3 loop: CASSYTGGNQPQHF. CDR3 coding DNA: TGTGCCAGCAGCTATACAGGGGGCAATCAGCCCCAGCATTTT.

The chain recombines TRBV7-6 with TRBJ2-7; the D gene is possibly TRBD1 (6 bases). The germline gives CDR1 SGHVS, CDR2 FNYEAQ. This CDR3 contains 15 residues. The V and J ends lost 5 bases and 2 bases respectively, with 16 bases between them. The CDR3 DNA is TGTGCCAGCAGCCCTTACAGGGATACACCCTACGAGCAGTACTTC. Protein product: CASSPYRDTPYEQYF.

J is TRBJ2-1 and V is TRBV25-1, with D perhaps matching TRBD1 (5 bases). Germline-derived CDR1 and CDR2 are MGHDK and SYGVNS. This CDR3 has 15 residues. V was pared by 2 bases and J by 4 bases, with 12 bases between. The CDR3 DNA reads as TGTGCCAGCAGTGAACAGGGAAAAACTTACAATGAGCAGTTCTTC. Its protein is CASSEQGKTYNEQFF.

This clone was detected a few times. This chain links TRBV18 with TRBJ2-5; TRBD2 aligns across 7 bases. CDR1 is KGHSH and CDR2 is LQKENI in the germline V gene. V was pared by 1 base and J by 3 bases, with 2 bases of the junction left unmatched. The CDR3 length is 14 residues. The CDR3 loop reads CASSPLLAEETQYF. In DNA form, the CDR3 reads TGTGCCAGCTCACCACTCCTAGCGGAAGAGACCCAGTACTTC.

This clone has just a few counts. The chain has TRBV7-7 and TRBJ2-3, with TRBD1 matching over 10 bases. CDR1 and CDR2 (germline): SSHAT, FNYEAQ (reference sequence). This CDR3 is built from 18 residues. J lost 4 bases, V lost 1 base, and 11 bases had no gene match. In nucleotides, the CDR3 is TGTGCCAGCAGCTTAGAAGGGGGACAGGGGAGACTCGCAGATACGCAGTATTTT. Its protein product is CASSLEGGQGRLADTQYF. The entire variable domain, with the rest obtained from reference TRBV7-7 and TRBJ2-3, is as follows: GAGVSQSPRYKVTKRGQDVTLRCDPISSHATLYWYQQALGQGPEFLTYFNYEAQPDKSGLPSDRFSAERPEGSISTLTIQRTEQRDSAMYRCASSLEGGQGRLADTQYFGPGTRLTVL.

V and J are TRBV28 and TRBJ1-2; perhaps TRBD1 as D (5 bases). The V gene's germline CDR1 is MDHEN and CDR2 SYDVKM. Trimming stripped 6 bases from V and 4 bases from J, with 9 bases between. CDR3 length equals 12 residues. The CDR3 coding sequence is TGTGCCAGCAGAGGAGGGGTCTATGGCTACACCTTC. It translates to CASRGGVYGYTF.

This clone turned up a few times. This chain connects TRBV4-3 to TRBJ2-4; perhaps TRBD2 as D (5 bases). CDR3 length: 14 amino acids. V was trimmed by 1 base and J by 11 bases, leaving 15 bases between them. CDR1 LGHNA and CDR2 YSLEER come from the germline V gene. CDR3 amino acids: CASSQGTWSNVQYF. CDR3 DNA sequence: TGCGCCAGCAGCCAAGGGACTTGGTCCAACGTTCAGTACTTC.